Listed below are T cell receptor beta chains from one sample, sequenced in a study of neurological immune-mediated disorders. TCRdb independently ran MiXCR on the 5' RACE reads; one entry per CDR3 protein. This sample carries roughly 61,000 distinct CDR3 sequences, less than 25% of them seen once, and the ten largest clones take 3.5% to 5.5%. The sample comprised PBMCs. Every receptor here comes from a man aged 55 to 69 with HTLV-1-associated myelopathy (HAM/TSP). Both conserved end residues are part of each CDR3. A D gene is named only where the DNA matches it firmly. A row's size may be missing; if present it is once, few, many or a size class.

v_call: TRBV5-4
j_call: TRBJ2-3
d_call: TRBD2
clone_size: few
cdr3_aa: CASSLSSGYTDTQYF
cdr3_nt: TGTGCCAGCAGCTTGTCTAGCGGGTACACAGATACGCAGTATTTT

v_call: TRBV5-1
j_call: TRBJ2-7
d_call: TRBD2
clone_size: NA
cdr3_aa: CASSLAAGVHHEQYF
cdr3_nt: TGCGCCAGCAGCTTGGCAGCGGGAGTTCACCACGAGCAGTACTTC

v_call: TRBV5-1
j_call: TRBJ2-7
d_call: NA
clone_size: many
cdr3_aa: CASSLDPNNGYEQYF
cdr3_nt: TGCGCCAGCAGCTTGGACCCAAATAATGGCTACGAGCAGTACTTC

v_call: TRBV10-3
j_call: TRBJ1-4
d_call: NA
clone_size: many
cdr3_aa: CATRGEMEKLFF
cdr3_nt: TGTGCCACCCGGGGGGAGATGGAAAAACTGTTTTTT

v_call: TRBV7-9
j_call: TRBJ2-1
d_call: TRBD2
clone_size: few
cdr3_aa: CASSLAPPLAGHSSYNEQFF
cdr3_nt: TGTGCCAGCAGCTTAGCCCCCCCCCTAGCGGGTCACTCGTCCTACAATGAGCAGTTCTTC

v_call: TRBV11-2
j_call: TRBJ2-1
d_call: NA
clone_size: many
cdr3_aa: CASSLVWKNYNEQFF
cdr3_nt: TGTGCCAGCAGCTTAGTATGGAAAAACTACAATGAGCAGTTCTTC

v_call: TRBV20-1
j_call: TRBJ1-4
d_call: NA
clone_size: many
cdr3_aa: CSARGRATNEKLFF
cdr3_nt: TGCAGTGCTAGAGGACGTGCAACTAATGAAAAACTGTTTTTT

v_call: TRBV5-1
j_call: TRBJ2-3
d_call: NA
clone_size: many
cdr3_aa: CASSSAGTQYF
cdr3_nt: TGCGCCAGCAGCTCCGCCGGGACGCAGTATTTT

v_call: TRBV9
j_call: TRBJ1-5
d_call: NA
clone_size: NA
cdr3_aa: CASSVGFGEGQPQHF
cdr3_nt: TGTGCCAGCAGCGTAGGGTTTGGGGAAGGGCAGCCCCAGCATTTT

v_call: TRBV5-6
j_call: TRBJ2-2
d_call: NA
clone_size: many
cdr3_aa: CASTWGISTGELFF
cdr3_nt: TGTGCCAGCACCTGGGGCATCTCCACCGGGGAGCTGTTTTTT

v_call: TRBV7-9
j_call: TRBJ1-1
d_call: NA
clone_size: many
cdr3_aa: CASSPRGGHMNTEAFF
cdr3_nt: TGTGCCAGCAGCCCGAGGGGGGGGCACATGAACACTGAAGCTTTCTTT

v_call: TRBV7-2
j_call: TRBJ1-1
d_call: TRBD1
clone_size: NA
cdr3_aa: CASSPGGLSTEAFF
cdr3_nt: TGTGCCAGCAGCCCAGGGGGCCTCAGCACTGAAGCTTTCTTT

v_call: TRBV5-1
j_call: TRBJ2-5
d_call: TRBD1
clone_size: once
cdr3_aa: CASSLGQGKGEQYF
cdr3_nt: TGCGCCAGCAGCCTAGGACAGGGGAAAGGTGAGCAGTACTTC

v_call: TRBV29-1
j_call: TRBJ1-1
d_call: NA
clone_size: many
cdr3_aa: CSVGRQPSLTPEAFF
cdr3_nt: TGCAGCGTTGGCAGGCAACCCTCACTGACCCCTGAAGCTTTCTTT

v_call: TRBV7-8
j_call: TRBJ2-2
d_call: NA
clone_size: many
cdr3_aa: CASSLGIAGSASNTGELFF
cdr3_nt: TGTGCCAGCAGCTTAGGAATTGCAGGGAGCGCTTCGAACACCGGGGAGCTGTTTTTT

v_call: TRBV20-1
j_call: TRBJ2-1
d_call: TRBD1
clone_size: medium-sized
cdr3_aa: CSARGRGLSYNEQFF
cdr3_nt: TGCAGTGCTAGGGGCAGGGGGCTCTCCTACAATGAGCAGTTCTTC

v_call: TRBV6-5
j_call: TRBJ1-2
d_call: NA
clone_size: many
cdr3_aa: CASTDTNYGYTF
cdr3_nt: TGTGCCAGCACCGATACGAACTATGGCTACACCTTC

v_call: TRBV20-1
j_call: TRBJ2-5
d_call: NA
clone_size: many
cdr3_aa: CSARGDGTRETQYF
cdr3_nt: TGCAGTGCTAGAGGGGACGGAACAAGGGAGACCCAGTACTTC

v_call: TRBV12-3/TRBV12-4
j_call: TRBJ2-1
d_call: TRBD2
clone_size: many
cdr3_aa: CASRPTSGNYNEQFF
cdr3_nt: TGTGCCAGCAGACCGACTAGCGGGAATTACAATGAGCAGTTCTTC

v_call: TRBV29-1
j_call: TRBJ2-1
d_call: TRBD1
clone_size: once
cdr3_aa: CSVGNPGQYYNEQFF
cdr3_nt: TGCAGCGTTGGCAACCCGGGACAGTACTACAATGAGCAGTTCTTC

v_call: TRBV5-1
j_call: TRBJ2-3
d_call: NA
clone_size: many
cdr3_aa: CASSPEGASTDTQYF
cdr3_nt: TGCGCCAGCAGCCCGGAGGGCGCAAGCACAGATACGCAGTATTTT

v_call: TRBV20-1
j_call: TRBJ1-2
d_call: NA
clone_size: many
cdr3_aa: CSAMGGGNYGYTF
cdr3_nt: TGCAGTGCCATGGGAGGGGGGAACTATGGCTACACCTTC

v_call: TRBV9
j_call: TRBJ2-5
d_call: TRBD2
clone_size: few
cdr3_aa: CASSGGPLAGASGETQYF
cdr3_nt: TGTGCCAGCAGCGGCGGGCCCCTAGCGGGCGCGTCTGGCGAGACCCAGTACTTC

v_call: TRBV10-3
j_call: TRBJ2-7
d_call: NA
clone_size: many
cdr3_aa: CAISDDPGPTYEQYF
cdr3_nt: TGTGCCATCAGTGATGATCCAGGGCCCACCTACGAGCAGTACTTC

v_call: TRBV7-8
j_call: TRBJ2-1
d_call: NA
clone_size: many
cdr3_aa: CASSLAISNEQFF
cdr3_nt: TGTGCCAGCAGCTTAGCAATTTCCAATGAGCAGTTCTTC

v_call: TRBV5-8
j_call: TRBJ1-2
d_call: NA
clone_size: NA
cdr3_aa: CASSLRFSGGYTF
cdr3_nt: TGTGCCAGCAGCTTGAGGTTCAGCGGAGGCTACACCTTC

v_call: TRBV7-9
j_call: TRBJ2-1
d_call: NA
clone_size: many
cdr3_aa: CASSLYAGRANEQFF
cdr3_nt: TGTGCCAGCAGCCTCTACGCGGGCCGTGCGAATGAGCAGTTCTTC

v_call: TRBV2
j_call: TRBJ2-5
d_call: NA
clone_size: many
cdr3_aa: CASREEETQYF
cdr3_nt: TGTGCCAGCAGGGAGGAAGAGACCCAGTACTTC

v_call: TRBV27
j_call: TRBJ2-3
d_call: NA
clone_size: many
cdr3_aa: CASSLVGRTDTQYF
cdr3_nt: TGTGCCAGCAGTTTAGTCGGACGCACAGATACGCAGTATTTT